The 10 T cell receptor beta chains in this list originate from one sample, sequenced in a study of T-cell reconstitution after alpha-beta-depleted transplantation in children. Preparation of the TCRbeta library involved a method that used unique molecular identifiers. TCRdb fed the PCR reads into MiXCR, producing one record per CDR3 protein. The sample lists around 670,000 distinct CDR3 sequences, less than 15% occurring once. This specimen was PBMCs, taken before TCRalphabeta/CD19-depleted stem cell transplant. These receptors were obtained from a girl under 10 years old with congenital amegakaryocytic thrombocytopenia, due to receive a stem cell transplant.

Many counts were recorded for this clonotype. V and J are TRBV5-1 and TRBJ2-1; either TRBD1 or TRBD2 may supply D (5 bases each). This CDR3 is built from 18 residues. Between the trimmed V and J ends, which lost 3 bases and 0 bases, there was a span of 19 bases. Germline V CDR1 and CDR2: SGHRS, YFSETQ. The CDR3 region is CASSYGAGGAISYNEQFF. The DNA of the CDR3 is TGCGCCAGCAGCTATGGTGCTGGGGGAGCAATCTCCTACAATGAGCAGTTCTTC.

This clonotype was seen at least ten times. The gene calls are TRBV20-1 and TRBJ2-7; D possibly corresponds to TRBD1 (5 bases). Per germline, CDR1 DFQATT and CDR2 SNEGSKA (reference sequence). The V gene lost 3 bases and the J gene lost 2 bases, with 8 bases spanning the gap. This CDR3 has 12 residues. CDR3 sequence (DNA): TGCAGTGCTAGGGACATCGCCTACGAGCAGTACTTC. It specifies CSARDIAYEQYF.

Only a few counts were recorded for this clonotype. The gene calls are TRBV6-1 and TRBJ1-5; tentative D call: TRBD1 (5 bases). Germline CDR1 and CDR2: MNHNS and SASEGT. Trimming removed 6 bases from V and 5 bases from J, with 11 bases in between. The CDR3 is 13 amino acids. CDR3 sequence reads: CASREGWDQPQHF. The CDR3 DNA follows: TGTGCCAGCAGGGAGGGGTGGGATCAGCCCCAGCATTTT.

This chain uses TRBV5-1 with TRBJ2-7, with 9 bases identical to TRBD1. V shed 6 bases and J 3 bases; nucleotides not matched to a gene: 7. Germline assignment: CDR1 SGHRS and CDR2 YFSETQ. The CDR3 extends over 14 amino acids. CDR3 sequence reads: CASNKPGQGYEQYF. DNA for the CDR3: TGCGCCAGCAACAAACCGGGACAGGGCTACGAGCAGTACTTC.

This clonotype was found a few times. The chain employs TRBV27 and TRBJ1-6, with a weak D call TRBD1 (5 bases). The ends were cut back, 3 bases at V and 7 bases at J, with 13 bases in the middle. Germline CDR1 is MNHEY and CDR2 is SMNVEV (reference sequence). CDR3 size: 15 residues. CDR3 sequence reads: CASSFQGGGNSPLHF. The CDR3 DNA reads as TGTGCCAGCAGTTTTCAGGGAGGAGGGAATTCACCCCTCCACTTT.

The chain joins TRBV5-6 to TRBJ2-1; TRBD2 aligns across 11 bases. The ends lost 0 bases at V and 4 bases at J; junction bases unmatched: 6. Germline V gene data show CDR1 as SGHDT and CDR2 as YYEEEE. This CDR3 has 17 amino acids. Here the CDR3 DNA reads TGTGCCAGCAGCTTGGAACTAGCGGGAGAGGGGTACAATGAGCAGTTCTTC. Its protein is CASSLELAGEGYNEQFF.

This clonotype was seen more than once but under ten times. The chain is built from TRBV29-1 and TRBJ2-7, with D unclear. Germline V lookup: CDR1 SQVTM, CDR2 ANQGSEA. The CDR3 is made up of 14 amino acids. Trimming took off 8 bases at V and 0 bases at J, with 17 bases between the two ends. CDR3 in amino acids: CSIPKGPTSYEQYF. The CDR3 nucleotides read TGCAGCATACCAAAAGGACCCACCTCCTACGAGCAGTACTTC.

V and J are TRBV7-3 and TRBJ1-5; perhaps TRBD1 as D (5 bases). The ends were cut back, 2 bases at V and 0 bases at J, with 23 bases in the middle. Germline CDR1 is SGHTA and CDR2 is FQGTGA. This CDR3 has 20 amino acids. CDR3 coding DNA: TGTGCCAGCAGCTTACATTTGCGGGACGGTCCTGGCGATAGCAATCAGCCCCAGCATTTT. Its translation is CASSLHLRDGPGDSNQPQHF. The whole variable domain, filled in from reference TRBV7-3 and TRBJ1-5, reads GAGVSQTPSNKVTEKGKYVELRCDPISGHTALYWYRQSLGQGPEFLIYFQGTGAADDSGLPNDRFFAVRPEGSVSTLKIQRTERGDSAVYLCASSLHLRDGPGDSNQPQHFGDGTRLSIL.

V and J are TRBV20-1 and TRBJ2-7; D is possibly TRBD2 (5 bases). The CDR3 length is 13 residues. Trimming left V 6 bases short and J 3 bases short, with 15 bases between. Germline values: CDR1 DFQATT, CDR2 SNEGSKA (reference sequence). The CDR3 spells CSARPASSYEQYF. The CDR3 DNA reads TGCAGTGCCCGCCCGGCTAGCAGCTACGAGCAGTACTTC.

The chain is built from TRBV30 and TRBJ2-1; the D gene is possibly TRBD1 (7 bases). Germline lookup yields CDR1 GTSNPN and CDR2 SVGIG (reference sequence). Trimming pared 5 bases from V and 5 bases from J, leaving 16 bases between. CDR3 length equals 14 residues. The CDR3 coding sequence is TGTGCCTGGGCTCGGGGGACAGTGAACAATGAGCAGTTCTTC. Its translation: CAWARGTVNNEQFF. Using reference TRBV30 and TRBJ2-1 for the parts outside the CDR3, the full variable domain is SQTIHQWPATLVQPVGSPLSLECTVEGTSNPNLYWYRQAAGRGLQLLFYSVGIGQISSEVPQNLSASRPQDRQFILSSKKLLLSDSGFYLCAWARGTVNNEQFFGPGTRLTVL.